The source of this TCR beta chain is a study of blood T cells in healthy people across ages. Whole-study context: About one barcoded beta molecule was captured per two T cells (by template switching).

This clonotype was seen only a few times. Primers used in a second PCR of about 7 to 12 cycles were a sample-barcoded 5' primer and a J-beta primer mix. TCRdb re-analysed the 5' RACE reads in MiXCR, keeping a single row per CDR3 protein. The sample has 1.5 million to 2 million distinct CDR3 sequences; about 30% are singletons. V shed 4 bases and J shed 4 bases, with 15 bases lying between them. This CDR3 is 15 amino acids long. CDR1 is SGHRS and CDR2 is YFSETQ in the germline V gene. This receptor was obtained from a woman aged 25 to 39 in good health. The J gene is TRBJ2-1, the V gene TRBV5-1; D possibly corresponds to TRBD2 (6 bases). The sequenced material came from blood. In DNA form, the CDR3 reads TGCGCCAGCAGCCCCGATGCGGGGCAATACAATGAGCAGTTCTTC. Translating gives CASSPDAGQYNEQFF.